This TCR beta chain was profiled in a study of Ad26.COV2.S vaccination and SARS-CoV-2 variants. CDR1 is LGHDT, CDR2 YNNKEL, per germline (reference sequence). This CDR3 spans 20 amino acids. About this clone: Its antigen is unidentified. At one end the junction does not follow the germline gene, possibly because of a read error.

Assay: immunoSEQ multiplex PCR; the TCRdb copy retains only in-frame clones and omits some. The sample has more than 150,000 clones; 87% are singletons. Study-level findings and limits: Vaccine recipients showed a spike-specific TCR breadth that was higher than in placebo recipients. Recipients of either vaccine or placebo displayed similar breadth of non-spike TCRs.

The source material was peripheral blood, sampled after recovery from COVID-19. This TCR came from a human donor who had recovered from COVID-19. This chain links TRBV3-1 (or the pseudogene TRBV3-2) with TRBJ2-3; TRBD2 matches at 11 bases. CDR3 in amino acids: CASTQAHPGLAGLSTDTQYF. The DNA for the CDR3 is TGTGCCAGCACCCAAGCCCATCCTGGACTAGCGGGTCTTAGCACAGATACGCAGTATTTT.